This T cell receptor beta chain was identified in a study of OX40 agonist ivuxolimab in advanced cancers. Sampled blood was obtained at baseline, cycle 4 day 1, and cycle 7 day 1. Study-wide results and limits: Both CD4+ and CD8+ T cell populations in blood had undergone clonal expansion by week 6 at 0.1 to 3.0 mg/kg.

The assay was immunoSEQ multiplex PCR, and TCRdb's table has in-frame clones only and misses some. In the table there are some 42,000 clones, over 65% of which are singletons. In the case of this clone: Its target is not known.

The sequence derives from an adult with an advanced solid tumor such as melanoma, head and neck, liver or kidney cancer. The sample was CD4+ or CD8+ T cells sorted from blood, taken in a trial of the OX40 agonist ivuxolimab.

The chain's CDR3 is CASSLFGQDKNIQYF. The DNA of the CDR3 is TGTGCCAGCAGCTTGTTCGGACAGGATAAAAACATTCAGTACTTC. The V and J genes are TRBV7-2 and TRBJ2-4, with 7 bases matching TRBD1. Germline-derived CDR1 and CDR2 are SGHTA and FQGNSA. This CDR3 is 15 amino acids long. Losses at the gene ends were 3 bases for V and 4 bases for J; bases not matched to a gene: 6.